The 16 T cell receptor beta chains below all came from one sample that was sequenced in a study of post-analysis software for immune sequencing data. Study-level findings and limits: Patients had higher frequencies than controls of about five TRBV segments, including TRBV5-6, TRBV5-1 and TRBV20-1.

Carried by the TCR beta cDNA libraries were unique molecular identifiers. TCRdb processed the PCR reads anew with MiXCR; each CDR3 protein has one entry. The data hold 600,000 to 750,000 distinct CDR3 sequences, with approximately 59% observed a single time. Their antigens remain unidentified. Sample: blood. These receptors were collected from a girl aged 2-10 years with multiple sclerosis.

The chain carries TRBV21-1 and TRBJ2-7; the D call in the table, TRBD1, was not verified against the DNA. TRBV21-1 is a listed pseudogene. The CDR3 contains 19 residues. CDR3 in amino acids: CASSNSTSPGQGIAYEQYF. For the CDR3, the DNA is TGTGCCAGCAGCAATTCGACGTCTCCGGGACAGGGCATTGCCTACGAGCAGTACTTC.

This chain connects TRBV20-1 to TRBJ2-1, with 10 bases lining up with TRBD2. Unmatched junction bases numbered 10, after V lost 1 base and J lost 4 bases. CDR3 length: 17 residues. Germline loops: CDR1 DFQATT, CDR2 SNEGSKA (reference sequence). In nucleotides, the CDR3 is TGCAGTGCTAGAGTTGCAGCCGGGACTAGCGTGTACAATGAGCAGTTCTTC. It specifies CSARVAAGTSVYNEQFF.

With regard to this clonotype: One end of the junction is discordant with germline, which a read error may explain. The gene calls are TRBV7-7 and TRBJ1-2, with 7 bases fitting TRBD1. The CDR3 spans 14 residues. Germline CDR1 and CDR2: SSHAT and FNYEAQ (reference sequence). CDR3 in amino acids: CASSLEGTAYGYTF. In DNA, the CDR3 is TGTGCTAGCAGCTTAGAGGGGACAGCCTATGGCTACACCTTC.

The chain's CDR3 is CASSEAPQGGLTDTQYF. Written as DNA, the CDR3 is TGTGCCAGCAGTGAAGCCCCCCAGGGAGGTCTCACAGATACGCAGTATTTT. V and J are TRBV6-1 and TRBJ2-3; a possible D gene is TRBD2 (6 bases). This CDR3 comprises 17 residues. Looked up from germline, CDR1 is MNHNS and CDR2 is SASEGT. Trimming pared 0 bases from V and 2 bases from J, leaving 15 bases between.

This clonotype was counted only a few times. The chain couples TRBV10-3 to TRBJ2-1; the match to TRBD2 covers 9 bases. Germline V CDR1 and CDR2: ENHRY, SYGVKD. The J segment lost 2 bases and the V segment lost 2 bases, leaving 4 bases of the junction unmatched. The CDR3 runs to 16 residues. CDR3 sequence: CAISEPASGTYNEQFF. Here the CDR3 DNA reads TGTGCCATCAGTGAGCCCGCTAGCGGGACCTACAATGAGCAGTTCTTC.

This clonotype has only a few counts. This chain uses TRBV4-1 with TRBJ2-1, with TRBD2 matching over 10 bases. The CDR3 contains 17 residues. Germline assignment: CDR1 MGHRA and CDR2 YSYEKL. V lost 4 bases to trimming and J lost 4 bases; unmatched junction nucleotides: 10. This CDR3 reads CASSPQEGLAAYNEQFF. For the CDR3, the DNA is TGCGCCAGCAGCCCCCAAGAAGGACTAGCGGCTTACAATGAGCAGTTCTTC.

The chain joins TRBV29-1 to TRBJ1-2, with D unclear. This CDR3 is built from 11 residues. CDR1 is SQVTM, CDR2 ANQGSEA, per germline. V lost 0 bases, J lost 5 bases, and 4 bases lay in between. The CDR3 DNA sequence: TGCAGCGTTGAAGACGAATATGGCTACACCTTC. Its protein product is CSVEDEYGYTF.

J is TRBJ2-2 and V is TRBV5-1; TRBD2 matches 13 bases. This CDR3 spans 19 amino acids. Germline-derived CDR1 and CDR2 are SGHRS and YFSETQ. V shed 2 bases, J shed 4 bases, and the junction held 11 bases outside the gene matches. The CDR3 nucleotides are TGCGCCAGCAGCTTCAGACCGGGACTAGCGGGAACCGGCACCGGGGAGCTGTTTTTT. Translation gives CASSFRPGLAGTGTGELFF.

In this sample, this clonotype turned up a few times. A junction boundary mismatches the germline segment, possibly from a read error. The CDR3 loop reads CAGSQTGPAETQYF. CDR3 in DNA: TGCGCCGGCAGCCAAACAGGGCCGGCGGAGACCCAGTACTTC. The V and J genes are TRBV4-1 and TRBJ2-7; possibly TRBD1 for D (6 bases). The end of the DNA aligns better with TRBJ2-5, so the J call may be wrong. The CDR3 extends over 14 amino acids. In germline, CDR1 is MGHRA, CDR2 YSYEKL.

CDR3: CASSAGDSPSGQFF. The CDR3 nucleotides read TGCGCCAGCAGCGCCGGGGACAGCCCCAGTGGGCAGTTCTTC. The V gene is TRBV5-1, the J gene TRBJ2-1, with 7 nucleotides matching TRBD1. CDR3 length: 14 amino acids. Germline CDR1 is SGHRS and CDR2 is YFSETQ. The V segment lost 4 bases and the J segment 12 bases; nucleotides outside the gene matches: 13.

The gene calls are TRBV29-1 and TRBJ2-1; possibly TRBD2 for D (5 bases). Between the trimmed V and J ends, which lost 6 bases and 4 bases, there was a span of 16 bases. Looked up from germline, CDR1 is SQVTM and CDR2 is ANQGSEA. The CDR3 loop spans 14 amino acids. In nucleotides, the CDR3 is TGCAGCGTAGCTATAAGGGCGGGTTACAATGAGCAGTTCTTC. It translates to CSVAIRAGYNEQFF.

Comments on this clonotype: One base away lies a much larger clone, so this may be a sequencing read error. The genes are TRBV14 and TRBJ2-6, with D hard to call. V lost 3 bases and J lost 3, with 0 bases in between. Germline CDR1 reads SGHDN; CDR2 reads FVKESK. The CDR3 runs 12 residues. CDR3 region: CASSHGANVLTF. CDR3 coding DNA: TGTGCCAGCAGCCATGGGGCCAACGTCCTGACTTTC.

J is TRBJ2-5 and V is TRBV5-5; TRBD2 agrees at 12 bases. The J segment lost 11 bases and the V segment lost 0 bases, leaving 17 bases of the junction unmatched. The CDR3 spans 18 residues. Germline CDR1 and CDR2: SGHKS and YYEKEE (reference sequence). CDR3 DNA sequence: TGTGCCAGCAGCTTGGTAGCGGCTAGCGGGAGGGGACACAATGAGCAGTACTTC. This sequence encodes CASSLVAASGRGHNEQYF.

This clonotype has only one observation. The V call is TRBV7-2, the J call TRBJ2-5, with TRBD2 identical over 8 bases. Germline loops: CDR1 SGHTA, CDR2 FQGNSA. CDR3 size: 15 residues. V lost 3 bases and J lost 0; bases outside the gene matches: 3. CDR3 region: CASSFVAGYQETQYF. The DNA of the CDR3 is TGTGCCAGCAGCTTCGTAGCGGGATACCAAGAGACCCAGTACTTC.

This clonotype has just a few counts. J is TRBJ2-3 and V is TRBV5-1; no definite D call. The CDR3 is made up of 14 amino acids. Germline V gene sequence: CDR1 SGHRS, CDR2 YFSETQ. Trimming cost V 3 bases and J 5 bases, with 13 bases left between them. The CDR3 reads CASSWNNPQDTQYF. The CDR3 region has the DNA TGCGCCAGCAGCTGGAACAACCCCCAAGATACGCAGTATTTT.

This clonotype has a handful of counts. The chain joins TRBV7-9 to TRBJ2-7; D is unresolved. V lost 5 bases, J lost 2 bases, and 7 bases lay in between. The CDR3 runs to 12 residues. The germline V gene has CDR1 SEHNR and CDR2 FQNEAQ (reference sequence). The DNA for the CDR3 is TGTGCCAGCAGCATCGACGCCTACGAGCAGTACTTC. This gives the protein CASSIDAYEQYF.